This is a list of T cell receptor beta chains from one sample in a study of T cell changes during pregnancy in multiple sclerosis. TCRdb's copy holds only in-frame clones and misses some; the assay was immunoSEQ multiplex PCR. Of more than 15,000 clones in the sample, roughly nine tenths were seen once. Here the sequenced sample was CD8+ T cells from peripheral blood mononuclear cells, taken in the second trimester of pregnancy. The receptors were gathered from a female donor in good health, enrolled as a control in a pregnancy study. Both conserved end residues are part of each CDR3. The order of the fields is clone size, V gene, J gene, D gene, CDR3 DNA, CDR3 protein. The D gene is left open where the match is weak. The size of a clone is reported for some rows only, either as once, few or many, or as a class for expanded clones.

>-|TRBV11-1|TRBJ2-5|TRBD2
TGTGCCAGCAGCTTAGGGACTAGCGGCACTCAAGAGACCCAGTACTTC
CASSLGTSGTQETQYF
>-|TRBV15|TRBJ1-1|-
TGTGCCACCAGCACTCCTCAGACGGGCACTGAAGCTTTCTTT
CATSTPQTGTEAFF
>-|TRBV7-8|TRBJ1-1|-
TGTGCCAGCAGCCCCCACCTGCCCGGGGGTGAAGCTTTCTTT
CASSPHLPGGEAFF
>few|TRBV25-1|TRBJ2-2|TRBD1
TGTGCCAGCAGTGTCAGGGGGCGAGACACCGGGGAGCTGTTTTTT
CASSVRGRDTGELFF
>-|TRBV4-2|TRBJ1-5|TRBD1
TGTGCCAGCAGCAGAAAGGCAGGGGGTAACTATCAGCCCCAGCATTTT
CASSRKAGGNYQPQHF
>-|TRBV5-8|TRBJ2-5|-
TGTGCCAGCAGCTTGATCTTCGGGCAGGGTTACCCCCAAGGGGGCCAGTACTTC
CASSLIFGQGYPQGGQYF
>few|TRBV2|TRBJ2-1|-
TGTGCTTGCGTATGGCAGGGGACCTACAATGAGCAGTTCTTC
CACVWQGTYNEQFF
>-|TRBV29-1|TRBJ1-1|TRBD1
TGCAGCGTAACACAGGGGGGCACTGAAGCTTTCTTT
CSVTQGGTEAFF
>once|TRBV6-5|TRBJ2-5|TRBD2
TGTGCCAGCCGGGGAGGGGTGACCCAGTACTTC
CASRGGVTQYF
>once|TRBV5-1|TRBJ1-2|TRBD1
TGCGCCAGCAGTTTGAAGGACAGGGTCCACTATGGCTACACCTTC
CASSLKDRVHYGYTF
>-|TRBV27|TRBJ1-2|TRBD1
TGTGCCAGCAGTCGGTCCCGGGACAGGGCGTTACACTATGGCTACACCTTC
CASSRSRDRALHYGYTF
>once|TRBV27|TRBJ2-1|-
TGTGCCACACGAGGCGGGGGCCCTTCTAATGAGCAGTTCTTC
CATRGGGPSNEQFF